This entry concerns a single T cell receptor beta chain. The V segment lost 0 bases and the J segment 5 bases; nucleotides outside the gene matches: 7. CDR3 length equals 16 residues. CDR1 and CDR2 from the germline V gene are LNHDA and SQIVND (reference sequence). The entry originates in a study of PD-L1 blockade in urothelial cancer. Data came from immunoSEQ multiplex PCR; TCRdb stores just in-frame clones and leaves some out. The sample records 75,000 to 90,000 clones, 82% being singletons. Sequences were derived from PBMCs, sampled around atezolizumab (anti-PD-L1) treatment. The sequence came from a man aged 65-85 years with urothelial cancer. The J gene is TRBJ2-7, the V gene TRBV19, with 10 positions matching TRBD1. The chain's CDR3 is CASSIEETGGIHEQYF. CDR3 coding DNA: TGTGCCAGTAGTATAGAGGAGACAGGGGGCATCCACGAGCAGTACTTC.